This T cell receptor beta chain derives from a study of blood T cell repertoires in COVID-19. Whole-study context: T cells, B-cell-depleted T cells, or PBMCs provided the cDNA or gDNA that served as material.

Original analysis: Estimation of nucleated cell counts relied on the amplification of reference gene primers. TCRdb's table, derived via immunoSEQ multiplex PCR, lists solely in-frame clones and lacks some. The V and J calls and clone size are taken from that table; D and trimming were inferred from the DNA. Found here are fewer than 300,000 clones, roughly 91% of them singletons; the top ten hold about 2%. The cohort comprised adults aged about 18 to 100 years residing in under 25 US areas. Germline assignment: CDR1 MNHNS and CDR2 SASEGT. The J segment lost 4 bases and the V segment lost 3 bases, leaving 5 bases of the junction unmatched. This CDR3 comprises 14 residues.

The sequencing input was PBMCs or T cells enriched from blood (not recorded which). This TCR was recovered from a woman aged 40 to 50 with acute COVID-19. The chain recombines TRBV6-1 with TRBJ2-5; 7 nucleotides line up with TRBD2. The CDR3 DNA is TGTGCCAGCAGTGAGCGGGAGAGGGGAGAGACCCAGTACTTC. This gives the protein CASSERERGETQYF.